This TCR beta chain originates from a study of Tregs in tolerant kidney transplant recipients. Trimming removed 4 bases from V and 6 bases from J; junction bases left unmatched: 7. This CDR3 has 14 residues. CDR1 and CDR2 (germline): SGHAT, FQNNGV. Clones were read by immunoSEQ multiplex PCR, and TCRdb kept only the in-frame ones, dropping some. The sample consists of 240,000 or so clones, roughly 84% of them appearing once. General observations from the study: Findings come from small patient numbers and require larger validation. Biological reproducibility was not directly addressed in this study.

This clone was seen once. Antigen specificity is unknown. CD4+CD25+CD127- Tregs, CD4+CD25- non-Tregs, CD4 and CD8 cells were sorted. This chain uses TRBV11-2 with TRBJ1-2; TRBD1 matches at 8 bases. The sample was CD4+ T cells from blood. The source of this sequence is a human donor in good health. As DNA, the CDR3 is TGTGCCAGCAGCTCCTGGCAGGGGGCGGATGGCTACACCTTC. Translating it yields CASSSWQGADGYTF.